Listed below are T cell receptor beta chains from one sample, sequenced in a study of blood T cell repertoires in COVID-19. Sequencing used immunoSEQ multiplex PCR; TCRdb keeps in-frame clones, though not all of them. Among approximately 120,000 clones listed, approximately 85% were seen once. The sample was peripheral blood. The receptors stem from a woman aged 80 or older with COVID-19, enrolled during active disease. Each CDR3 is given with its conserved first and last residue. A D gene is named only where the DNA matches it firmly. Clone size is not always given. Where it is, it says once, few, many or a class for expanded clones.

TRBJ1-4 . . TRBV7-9 CASSLGGQTTNEKLFF TGTGCCAGCAGCTTAGGTGGACAGACAACTAATGAAAAACTGTTTTTT
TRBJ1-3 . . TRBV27 CASSLRGYSGNTIYF TGTGCCAGCAGTTTAAGGGGATACTCTGGAAACACCATATATTTT
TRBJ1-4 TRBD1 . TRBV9 CASSGTGANEKLFF TGTGCCAGCAGCGGGACAGGGGCTAATGAAAAACTGTTTTTT
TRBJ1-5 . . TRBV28 CASSSQGFNQPQHF TGTGCCAGCAGTTCACAGGGTTTCAATCAGCCCCAGCATTTT
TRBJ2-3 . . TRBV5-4 CASSLGLASSKATQYF TGTGCCAGCAGCCTGGGACTCGCTTCTAGTAAGGCTACGCAGTATTTT
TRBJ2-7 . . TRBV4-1 CASSQQRGGEQYF TGCGCCAGCAGCCAACAACGGGGAGGCGAGCAGTACTTC
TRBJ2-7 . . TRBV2 CASSVRVYEQYF TGTGCCAGCAGTGTTCGGGTCTACGAGCAGTACTTC
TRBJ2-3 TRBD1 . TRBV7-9 CASSSGQGSTDTQYF TGTGCCAGCAGCTCCGGACAGGGAAGCACAGATACGCAGTATTTT
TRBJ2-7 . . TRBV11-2 CASRRGQNSYEQYF TGTGCCAGCAGACGAGGACAGAACTCCTACGAGCAGTACTTC
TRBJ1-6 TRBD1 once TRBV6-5 CASFLQGGSPLHF TGTGCCAGCTTTCTGCAGGGGGGTTCACCCCTCCACTTT
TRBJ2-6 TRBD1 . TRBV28 CATRQGASGANVLTF TGTGCCACTCGACAGGGGGCCTCTGGGGCCAACGTCCTGACTTTC
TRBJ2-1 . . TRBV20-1 CSASPGSHNEQFF TGCAGTGCTAGTCCAGGGTCGCACAATGAGCAGTTCTTC
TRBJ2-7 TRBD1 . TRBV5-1 CASSGGTGPSYEQYF TGCGCCAGCAGCGGAGGGACAGGCCCATCCTACGAGCAGTACTTC
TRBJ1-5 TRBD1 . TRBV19 CASSIRTGYSNQPQHF TGTGCCAGTAGTATCCGGACAGGTTATAGCAATCAGCCCCAGCATTTT
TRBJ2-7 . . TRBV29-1 CSVTSSSYEQYF TGCAGCGTTACTAGCAGCTCCTACGAGCAGTACTTC
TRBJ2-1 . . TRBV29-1 CSVDTGTSEQFF TGCAGCGTGGACACCGGGACTTCTGAGCAGTTCTTC